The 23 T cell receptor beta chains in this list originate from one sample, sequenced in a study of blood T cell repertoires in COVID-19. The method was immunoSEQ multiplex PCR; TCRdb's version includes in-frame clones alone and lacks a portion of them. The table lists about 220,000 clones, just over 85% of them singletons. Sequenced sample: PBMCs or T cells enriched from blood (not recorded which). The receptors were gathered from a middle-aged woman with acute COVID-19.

The CDR3 DNA reads as TGTGCCAGCAGCTTATTTCCAATGGGCAGTTCGGGGAATGAGCAGTTCTTC. This gives the protein CASSLFPMGSSGNEQFF. The chain uses TRBV7-9 and TRBJ2-1; possible D gene TRBD2, 5 bases. Germline lookup yields CDR1 SEHNR and CDR2 FQNEAQ (reference sequence). The CDR3 loop spans 17 amino acids. V lost 2 bases, J lost 7 bases, and 21 bases lay in between.

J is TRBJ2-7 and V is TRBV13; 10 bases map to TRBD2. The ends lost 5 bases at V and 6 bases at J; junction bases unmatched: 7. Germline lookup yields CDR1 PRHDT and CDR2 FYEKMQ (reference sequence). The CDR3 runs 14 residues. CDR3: CASSRTSGALEQYF. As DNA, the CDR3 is TGTGCCAGCAGCAGGACTAGCGGTGCTCTCGAGCAGTACTTC.

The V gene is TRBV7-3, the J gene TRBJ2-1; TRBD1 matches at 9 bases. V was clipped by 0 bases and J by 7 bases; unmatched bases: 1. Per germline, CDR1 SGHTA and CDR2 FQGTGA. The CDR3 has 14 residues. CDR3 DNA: TGTGCCAGCAGCTTAACTGGGACAGGGAATGAGCAGTTCTTC. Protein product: CASSLTGTGNEQFF.

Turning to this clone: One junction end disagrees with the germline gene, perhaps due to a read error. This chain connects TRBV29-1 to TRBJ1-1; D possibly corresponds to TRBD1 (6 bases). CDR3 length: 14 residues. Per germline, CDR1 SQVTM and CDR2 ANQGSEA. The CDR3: CSAIEWGREGEAFF. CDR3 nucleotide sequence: TGCAGCGCGATTGAGTGGGGGCGCGAGGGTGAAGCCTTCTTT.

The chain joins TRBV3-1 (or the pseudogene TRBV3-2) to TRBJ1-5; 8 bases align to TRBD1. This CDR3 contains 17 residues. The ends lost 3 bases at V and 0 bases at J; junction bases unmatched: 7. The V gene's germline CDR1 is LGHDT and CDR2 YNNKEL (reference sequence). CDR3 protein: CASSHQGAWDSNQPQHF. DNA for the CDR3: TGTGCCAGCAGCCATCAGGGGGCGTGGGATAGCAATCAGCCCCAGCATTTT.

The CDR3 sequence is CASIDGGNYGYTF. In DNA, the CDR3 is TGTGCCAGCATCGACGGAGGTAACTATGGCTACACCTTC. The rearrangement links TRBV2 to TRBJ1-2; unclear D gene. Trimming removed 7 bases from V and 1 base from J, with 10 bases in between. Germline values: CDR1 SNHLY, CDR2 FYNNEI. This CDR3 comprises 13 residues.

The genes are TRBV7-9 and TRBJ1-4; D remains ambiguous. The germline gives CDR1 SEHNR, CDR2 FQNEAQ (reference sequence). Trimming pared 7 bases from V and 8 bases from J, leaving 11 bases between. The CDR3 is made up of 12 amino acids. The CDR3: CASTPGGEKLFF. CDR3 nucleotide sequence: TGTGCCAGCACCCCGGGTGGGGAAAAACTGTTTTTT.

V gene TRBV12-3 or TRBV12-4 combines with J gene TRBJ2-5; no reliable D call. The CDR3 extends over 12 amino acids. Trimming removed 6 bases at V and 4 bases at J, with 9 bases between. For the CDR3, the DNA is TGTGCCAGCAGCTACGCAACAGAGACCCAGTACTTC. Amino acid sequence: CASSYATETQYF.

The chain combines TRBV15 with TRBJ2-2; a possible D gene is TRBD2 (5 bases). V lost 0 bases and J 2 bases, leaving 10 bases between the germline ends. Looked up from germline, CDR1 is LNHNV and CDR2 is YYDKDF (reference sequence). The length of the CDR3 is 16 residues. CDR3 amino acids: CATSRDRDRNTGELFF. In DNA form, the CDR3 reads TGTGCCACCAGCAGAGATCGGGATCGAAACACCGGGGAGCTGTTTTTT.

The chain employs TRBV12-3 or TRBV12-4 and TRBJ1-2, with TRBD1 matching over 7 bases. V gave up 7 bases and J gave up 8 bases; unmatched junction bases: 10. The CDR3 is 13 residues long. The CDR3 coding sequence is TGTGCCAGCAATAACAGGGGTTTGTCGGGCTACACCTTC. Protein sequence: CASNNRGLSGYTF.

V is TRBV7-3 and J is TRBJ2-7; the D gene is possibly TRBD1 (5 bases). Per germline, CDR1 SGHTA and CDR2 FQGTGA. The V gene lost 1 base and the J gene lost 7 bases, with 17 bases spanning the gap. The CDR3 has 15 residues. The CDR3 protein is CASSLRAGQGAEQYF. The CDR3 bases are TGTGCCAGCAGCTTAAGGGCAGGGCAAGGGGCGGAGCAGTACTTC.

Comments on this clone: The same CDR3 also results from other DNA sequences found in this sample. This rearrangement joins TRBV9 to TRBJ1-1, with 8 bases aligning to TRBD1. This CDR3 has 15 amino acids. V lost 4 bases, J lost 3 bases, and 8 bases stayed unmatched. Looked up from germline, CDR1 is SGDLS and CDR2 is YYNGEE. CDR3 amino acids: CASSPGGPWDTEAFF. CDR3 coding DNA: TGTGCCAGCAGCCCAGGGGGCCCTTGGGACACTGAAGCTTTCTTT.

CDR3 nucleotides: TGTGCCAGCAGTCGAGCAGGGGGATCCGTGAACACTGAAGCTTTCTTT. Translated: CASSRAGGSVNTEAFF. This chain connects TRBV6-6 to TRBJ1-1; 7 nucleotides line up with TRBD1. Trimming took 5 bases from V and 0 from J; bases not matched to a gene: 9. The germline gives CDR1 MNHNY, CDR2 SVGAGI (reference sequence). This CDR3 is 16 amino acids long.

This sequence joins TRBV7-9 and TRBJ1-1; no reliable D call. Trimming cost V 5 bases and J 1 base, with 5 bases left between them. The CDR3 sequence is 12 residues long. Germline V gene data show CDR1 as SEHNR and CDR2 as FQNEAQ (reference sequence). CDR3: CASSAGNTEAFF. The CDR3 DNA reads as TGTGCCAGCAGCGCCGGGAACACTGAAGCTTTCTTT.

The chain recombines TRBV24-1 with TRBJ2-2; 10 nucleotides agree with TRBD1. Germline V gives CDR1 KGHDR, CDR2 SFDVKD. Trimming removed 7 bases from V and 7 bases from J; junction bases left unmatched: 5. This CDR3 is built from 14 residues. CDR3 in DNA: TGTGCCACCAGGGGGACAGGGGACGGCGGGGAGCTGTTTTTT. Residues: CATRGTGDGGELFF.

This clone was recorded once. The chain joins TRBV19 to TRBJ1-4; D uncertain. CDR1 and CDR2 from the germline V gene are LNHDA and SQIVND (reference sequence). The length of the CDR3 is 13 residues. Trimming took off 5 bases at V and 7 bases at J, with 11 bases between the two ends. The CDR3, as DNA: TGTGCCAGTAGTGGCAGGAACCGTGAAAAACTGTTTTTT. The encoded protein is CASSGRNREKLFF. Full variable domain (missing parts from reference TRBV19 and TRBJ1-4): DGGITQSPKYLFRKEGQNVTLSCEQNLNHDAMYWYRQDPGQGLRLIYYSQIVNDFQKGDIAEGYSVSREKKESFPLTVTSAQKNPTAFYLCASSGRNREKLFFGSGTQLSVL.

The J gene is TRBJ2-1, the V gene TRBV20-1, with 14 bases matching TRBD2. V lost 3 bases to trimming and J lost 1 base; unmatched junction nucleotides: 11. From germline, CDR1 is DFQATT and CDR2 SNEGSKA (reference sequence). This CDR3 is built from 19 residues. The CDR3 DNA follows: TGCAGTGCTAGTATACCGGGACTAGCGGGGGTAACGTCCTACAATGAGCAGTTCTTC. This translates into CSASIPGLAGVTSYNEQFF.

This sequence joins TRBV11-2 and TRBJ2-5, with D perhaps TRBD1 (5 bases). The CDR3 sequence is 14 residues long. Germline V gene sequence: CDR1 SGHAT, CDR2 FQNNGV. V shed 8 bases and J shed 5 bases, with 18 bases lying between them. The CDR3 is CASRLDRGWETQYF. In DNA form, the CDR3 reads TGTGCCAGCCGATTAGATAGGGGTTGGGAGACCCAGTACTTC.

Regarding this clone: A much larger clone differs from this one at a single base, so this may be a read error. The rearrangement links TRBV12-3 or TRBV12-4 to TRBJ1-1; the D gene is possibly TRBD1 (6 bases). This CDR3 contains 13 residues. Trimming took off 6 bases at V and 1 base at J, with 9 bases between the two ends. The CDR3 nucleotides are TGTGCCAGCAGCACGGACAGGAACACTGAAGCTTTCTTT. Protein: CASSTDRNTEAFF.

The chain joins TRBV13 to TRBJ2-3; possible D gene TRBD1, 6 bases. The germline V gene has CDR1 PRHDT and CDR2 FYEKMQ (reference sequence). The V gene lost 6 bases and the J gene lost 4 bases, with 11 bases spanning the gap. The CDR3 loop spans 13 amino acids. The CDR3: CASRQGLADTQYF. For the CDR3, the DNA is TGTGCCAGCAGGCAGGGGCTCGCAGATACGCAGTATTTT.

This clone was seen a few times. The CDR3 loop reads CAGTDRGLYNSPLHF. CDR3 DNA sequence: TGTGCCGGGACGGACAGGGGCCTTTATAATTCACCCCTCCACTTT. The rearrangement joins TRBV6-5 to TRBJ1-6; 9 bases match TRBD1. The J segment lost 4 bases and the V segment lost 11 bases, leaving 9 bases of the junction unmatched. The germline CDR1 and CDR2 sequences are MNHEY and SVGAGI. This CDR3 contains 15 residues.

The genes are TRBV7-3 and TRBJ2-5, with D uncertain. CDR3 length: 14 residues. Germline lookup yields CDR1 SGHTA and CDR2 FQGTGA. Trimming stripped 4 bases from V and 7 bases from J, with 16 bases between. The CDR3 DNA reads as TGTGCCAGCAGCTCGGCCGGCCGCCCAGGGACCCAGTACTTC. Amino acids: CASSSAGRPGTQYF. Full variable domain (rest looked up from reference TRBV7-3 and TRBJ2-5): GAGVSQTPSNKVTEKGKYVELRCDPISGHTALYWYRQSLGQGPEFLIYFQGTGAADDSGLPNDRFFAVRPEGSVSTLKIQRTERGDSAVYLCASSSAGRPGTQYFGPGTRLLVL.

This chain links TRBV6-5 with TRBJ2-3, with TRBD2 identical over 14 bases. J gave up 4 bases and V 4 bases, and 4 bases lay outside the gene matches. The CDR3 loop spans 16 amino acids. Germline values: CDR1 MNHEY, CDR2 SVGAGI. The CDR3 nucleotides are TGTGCCAGCAGTTGGACTAGCGGGGGGAAGGCAGATACGCAGTATTTT. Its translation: CASSWTSGGKADTQYF.